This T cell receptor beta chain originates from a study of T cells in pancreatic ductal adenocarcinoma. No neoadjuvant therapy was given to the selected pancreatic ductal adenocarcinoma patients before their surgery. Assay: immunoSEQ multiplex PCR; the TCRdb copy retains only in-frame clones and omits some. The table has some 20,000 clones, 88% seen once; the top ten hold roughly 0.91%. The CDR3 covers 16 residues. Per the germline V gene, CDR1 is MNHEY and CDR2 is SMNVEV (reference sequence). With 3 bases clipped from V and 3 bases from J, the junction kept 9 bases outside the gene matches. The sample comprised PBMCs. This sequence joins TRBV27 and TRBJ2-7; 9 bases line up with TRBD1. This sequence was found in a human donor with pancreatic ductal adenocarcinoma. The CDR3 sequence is CASSFSAGQGYYEQYF. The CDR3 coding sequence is TGTGCCAGCAGTTTTTCAGCGGGACAGGGTTACTACGAGCAGTACTTC.